Following are 15 T cell receptor beta chains from one sample sequenced in a study of CD8+ T cells in alopecia areata. It was cDNA, reverse transcribed from extracted RNA, that served as the sequencing template. Profiled with immunoSEQ multiplex PCR; TCRdb holds only in-frame clones, not every one. The table lists about 200,000 clones, roughly 60% of them singletons, with about 5% in the top ten. Regarding treatment: oral pan-JAK inhibitor, 5-10 mg twice daily. Sequenced here: CD4+ T cells sorted from blood, sampled at week 24, from a patient treated with tofacitinib. These receptors originate from a human donor with alopecia areata.

The rearrangement uses TRBV4-3 and TRBJ1-6; 8 bases map to TRBD1. Germline CDR1 reads LGHNA; CDR2 reads YSLEER. This CDR3 is 15 amino acids long. With 2 bases clipped from V and 10 bases from J, the junction kept 7 bases outside the gene matches. CDR3 protein: CASSQFSGGDSPLHF. The CDR3 nucleotides read TGCGCCAGCAGCCAATTCTCAGGGGGCGACTCACCCCTCCACTTT.

This chain uses TRBV9 with TRBJ1-4; 9 bases agree with TRBD1. Germline V gene lookup returns CDR1 SGDLS and CDR2 YYNGEE. The CDR3 has 14 amino acids. V lost 4 bases and J lost 10; bases outside the gene matches: 8. The CDR3 region is CASSPPGQGGKLFF. Here the CDR3 DNA reads TGTGCCAGCAGCCCCCCGGGACAGGGTGGAAAACTGTTTTTT.

This clone was recorded only once. This chain joins TRBV7-9 and TRBJ2-1; 9 positions agree with TRBD1. V shed 5 bases and J 7 bases; nucleotides not matched to a gene: 9. Germline V CDR1 and CDR2: SEHNR, FQNEAQ (reference sequence). CDR3 length equals 15 residues. CDR3 sequence (DNA): TGTGCCAGCAGCCAGGACAGGGGTGTAGAGAATGAGCAGTTCTTC. Its translation is CASSQDRGVENEQFF.

The chain employs TRBV25-1 and TRBJ2-7; TRBD1 aligns across 7 bases. Germline lookup yields CDR1 MGHDK and CDR2 SYGVNS. Trimming took 5 bases from V and 1 from J; bases not matched to a gene: 5. The CDR3 totals 14 residues. CDR3 residues: CASSFSTGSYEQYF. The CDR3 DNA follows: TGTGCCAGCAGTTTTTCGACAGGGTCCTACGAGCAGTACTTC.

The chain uses TRBV30 and TRBJ2-3; TRBD1 matches at 9 bases. This CDR3 comprises 15 residues. Germline-derived CDR1 and CDR2 are GTSNPN and SVGIG (reference sequence). Trimming took 3 bases from V and 8 from J; bases not matched to a gene: 12. The CDR3 sequence: CAWSQDRGPGGTQYF. The DNA of the CDR3 is TGTGCCTGGAGCCAGGACAGGGGCCCAGGGGGTACGCAGTATTTT. Complete variable domain (other parts from reference TRBV30 and TRBJ2-3): SQTIHQWPATLVQPVGSPLSLECTVEGTSNPNLYWYRQAAGRGLQLLFYSVGIGQISSEVPQNLSASRPQDRQFILSSKKLLLSDSGFYLCAWSQDRGPGGTQYFGPGTRLTVL.

The V gene is TRBV2, the J gene TRBJ2-1; perhaps D is TRBD1 or TRBD2 (5 bases each). The CDR3 has 13 residues. Trimming shortened V by 4 bases and J by 8 bases, and 12 bases separated the two germline ends. The V gene's germline CDR1 is SNHLY and CDR2 FYNNEI. This chain's CDR3 is CASSGFRDDEQFF. CDR3 DNA sequence: TGTGCCAGCAGTGGATTCCGGGACGATGAGCAGTTCTTC.

V usage is TRBV7-2 and J usage is TRBJ2-5; maybe TRBD1 (5 bases). The V gene lost 6 bases and the J gene lost 7 bases, with 18 bases spanning the gap. The germline V gene has CDR1 SGHTA and CDR2 FQGNSA. CDR3 length equals 14 residues. The CDR3 loop reads CASSPGQSAVTQYF. In DNA, the CDR3 is TGTGCCAGCAGTCCAGGACAATCCGCGGTGACCCAGTACTTC.

The chain combines TRBV4-3 with TRBJ2-7; 10 bases are a match to TRBD1. The CDR3 has 14 residues. Germline V gene lookup returns CDR1 LGHNA and CDR2 YSLEER. V gave up 4 bases and J gave up 3 bases; unmatched junction bases: 3. The CDR3: CASSRGQGIYEQYF. The CDR3 DNA is TGCGCCAGCAGCCGGGGACAGGGGATCTACGAGCAGTACTTC.

The genes are TRBV29-1 and TRBJ2-3, with TRBD2 as a possible D gene (5 bases). The CDR3 totals 14 residues. Germline CDR1 is SQVTM and CDR2 is ANQGSEA. The CDR3 coding sequence is TGCAGTGGGTGGGAGAGCACCTACACAGATACGCAGTATTTT. Protein: CSGWESTYTDTQYF.

On this clone: Other DNA variants within this sample encode the same CDR3. V is TRBV13 and J is TRBJ1-2; 8 positions match TRBD1. V was clipped by 3 bases and J by 4 bases; unmatched bases: 1. This CDR3 region has 13 residues. Germline values: CDR1 PRHDT, CDR2 FYEKMQ (reference sequence). The CDR3: CASSFGQGYGYTF. The CDR3 region has the DNA TGTGCCAGCAGCTTCGGACAGGGCTATGGCTACACCTTC.

This chain links TRBV28 with TRBJ2-6; D uncertain. CDR1 is MDHEN, CDR2 SYDVKM, per germline. The CDR3 extends over 15 amino acids. V lost 1 base to trimming and J lost 2 bases, with 6 bases between them. As DNA, the CDR3 is TGTGCCAGCAGTTTATTGGGTGCTGGGGCCAACGTCCTGACTTTC. Its translation: CASSLLGAGANVLTF.

This clone appeared a few times. This chain joins TRBV30 and TRBJ1-5, with a weak D call TRBD1 (5 bases). The germline V gene has CDR1 GTSNPN and CDR2 SVGIG (reference sequence). This CDR3 is 14 amino acids long. Deletions cut 3 bases from V and 1 base from J, with 10 bases between. CDR3 sequence (DNA): TGTGCCTGGAGGCCGGGGCTGAGCAATCAGCCCCAGCATTTT. Protein product: CAWRPGLSNQPQHF.

This clone was found a few times. The chain has TRBV2 and TRBJ2-3; TRBD2 agrees at 14 bases. Trimming at V came to 10 bases and at J to 7 bases, leaving 10 bases not matched to a gene. The CDR3 is made up of 15 amino acids. The germline V gene encodes CDR1 SNHLY and CDR2 FYNNEI. The CDR3: CATQTGLAGGNTQYF. DNA of the CDR3: TGTGCCACCCAGACCGGACTAGCGGGGGGAAATACGCAGTATTTT.

In its sample, this clone was seen a few times. V gene TRBV10-3 combines with J gene TRBJ1-5; tentative D call: TRBD1 (6 bases). Germline V gene sequence: CDR1 ENHRY, CDR2 SYGVKD. V was trimmed by 4 bases and J by 4 bases, leaving 11 bases between them. This CDR3 is 14 amino acids long. This chain's CDR3 is CAISGAGANQPQHF. The DNA of the CDR3 is TGTGCCATCAGTGGGGCGGGGGCGAATCAGCCCCAGCATTTT.

Note on this clone: The sample carries other DNA sequences with the same CDR3. This chain connects TRBV5-1 to TRBJ1-1, with D possibly matching TRBD1 (6 bases). V was trimmed by 0 bases and J by 4 bases, leaving 7 bases between them. The CDR3 is 13 amino acids. Germline CDR1 reads SGHRS; CDR2 reads YFSETQ. CDR3 amino acids: CASSLEGGTEAFF. CDR3 sequence (DNA): TGCGCCAGCAGCTTGGAAGGGGGCACTGAAGCTTTCTTT.